This entry lists 29 T cell receptor beta chains sequenced from one sample in a study of vaccination and CD4 T cells after COVID-19. This sample's treatment: roughly ten-day PBMC culture with coronavirus spike peptide pools or control peptides (ViraFEST assay). The Oncomine TCR Beta short-read assay was applied to DNA of cultured CD4+ T cells. MiXCR was run by TCRdb on the PCR reads, yielding one entry per CDR3 protein. The sample has some 22,000 distinct CDR3 sequences; approximately 59% are singletons. Their specific antigens are unknown. The specimen comprised CD4+ T cells from blood, cultured in vitro, sampled before SARS-CoV-2 vaccination. The receptors here all came from a human donor who received a COVID-19 vaccine.

V is TRBV10-1 and J is TRBJ2-1; D remains unclear. V lost 3 bases to trimming and J lost 7 bases, with 16 bases between them. The CDR3 sequence is 15 residues long. The germline CDR1 and CDR2 sequences are WNHNN and SYGVQD (reference sequence). Here the CDR3 DNA reads TGCGCCAGCAGTGACTCTGGTCGAGTGGAGAATGAGCAGTTCTTC. It translates to CASSDSGRVENEQFF.

V and J are TRBV10-3 and TRBJ2-3, with 8 bases lining up with TRBD2. CDR1 and CDR2 (germline): ENHRY, SYGVKD. V gave up 1 base and J gave up 0 bases; unmatched junction bases: 3. The CDR3 is made up of 16 amino acids. The CDR3 loop reads CAISEFPGGSTDTQYF. CDR3 in DNA: TGTGCCATCAGTGAGTTCCCGGGGGGGAGCACAGATACGCAGTATTTT.

The rearrangement links TRBV19 to TRBJ1-5; 7 bases map to TRBD1. The germline CDR1 and CDR2 sequences are LNHDA and SQIVND (reference sequence). V was clipped by 7 bases and J by 3 bases; unmatched bases: 3. CDR3 length: 13 residues. This CDR3 is CASMGQLNQPQHF. The DNA of the CDR3 is TGTGCCAGTATGGGACAGCTCAATCAGCCCCAGCATTTT.

The chain carries TRBV6-1 and TRBJ2-5; D remains ambiguous. Trimming cost V 6 bases and J 0 bases, with 11 bases left between them. The V gene's germline CDR1 is MNHNS and CDR2 SASEGT. The CDR3 length is 14 residues. Here the CDR3 reads CASRISRDQETQYF. In DNA form, the CDR3 reads TGTGCCAGCAGGATTTCTAGGGACCAAGAGACCCAGTACTTC.

The chain carries TRBV6-1 and TRBJ2-3, with D maybe TRBD2 (6 bases). In germline, CDR1 is MNHNS, CDR2 SASEGT. The V end was cut by 6 bases, the J end by 1 base, with 8 bases between. The CDR3 spans 13 residues. The DNA for the CDR3 is TGTGCCAGCAGGGGCGGGGGCACAGATACGCAGTATTTT. Protein sequence: CASRGGGTDTQYF.

Turning to this clonotype: This may be a read error: a much more frequent sequence differs by one nucleotide. J is TRBJ1-6 and V is TRBV6-5, with D uncertain. Germline V gives CDR1 MNHEY, CDR2 SVGAGI. The CDR3 length is 15 residues. CDR3 sequence: CASSYRTADNSPPHF. Written as DNA, the CDR3 is TGTGCCAGCAGTTATCGGACGGCTGATAATTCACCCCCCCACTTT.

Here the CDR3 reads CASTLGTGVNEQFF. The CDR3 DNA reads as TGTGCCAGCACCCTGGGGACAGGGGTCAATGAGCAGTTCTTC. The chain links TRBV6-1 to TRBJ2-1, with 10 bases lining up with TRBD1. The CDR3 has 14 amino acids. The trim removed 7 bases at V and 6 bases at J, leaving 6 bases unmatched. From germline, CDR1 is MNHNS and CDR2 SASEGT.

The rearrangement uses TRBV30 and TRBJ2-1; the D call may be TRBD1 or TRBD2 (7 bases each). Per the germline V gene, CDR1 is GTSNPN and CDR2 is SVGIG (reference sequence). V was clipped by 4 bases and J by 8 bases, with 24 bases between them. The CDR3 length is 16 residues. The CDR3 bases are TGTGCCTGGACCCCCAGGGGGGGGGCCGGATCTTATGAGCAGTTCTTC. Its protein is CAWTPRGGAGSYEQFF.

This clonotype was seen only a few times. The gene calls are TRBV7-2 and TRBJ2-5, with TRBD2 matching 11 bases. The germline V gene encodes CDR1 SGHTA and CDR2 FQGNSA. This CDR3 region has 16 residues. V lost 5 bases and J lost 2; bases outside the gene matches: 7. CDR3 sequence: CASSLGLAGIQETQYF. The CDR3, as DNA: TGTGCCAGCAGCCTAGGACTAGCGGGCATACAAGAGACCCAGTACTTC.

This rearrangement joins TRBV29-1 to TRBJ1-5; TRBD1 agrees at 8 bases. V lost 4 bases and J lost 7; bases outside the gene matches: 6. The CDR3 consists of 13 residues. CDR1 and CDR2 (germline): SQVTM, ANQGSEA. The chain's CDR3 is CSVAQGANQPQHF. Here the CDR3 DNA reads TGCAGCGTTGCGCAGGGGGCAAACCAGCCCCAGCATTTT.

The chain combines TRBV7-9 with TRBJ1-6, with 7 bases matching TRBD1. The CDR3 runs 16 residues. Germline values: CDR1 SEHNR, CDR2 FQNEAQ (reference sequence). V trimming: 3 bases; J trimming: 7 bases; junction bases outside the gene matches: 9. The DNA of the CDR3 is TGTGCCAGCAGCTTCTATGGGGGACAGATAAATTCACCCCTCCACTTT. Encoded protein: CASSFYGGQINSPLHF.

The chain is built from TRBV15 and TRBJ2-3, with 10 nucleotides matching TRBD2. Germline lookup yields CDR1 LNHNV and CDR2 YYDKDF (reference sequence). The V segment lost 3 bases and the J segment 4 bases; nucleotides outside the gene matches: 13. There are 18 residues in the CDR3. CDR3 sequence: CATSRLKSSGGSADTQYF. The CDR3 nucleotides are TGTGCCACCAGCAGGCTAAAGTCTAGCGGGGGATCCGCAGATACGCAGTATTTT.

This clonotype was detected only once. The chain couples TRBV21-1 to TRBJ2-2; the table gives TRBD1 as D, unverified against the DNA. TRBV21-1 is a pseudogene locus. The CDR3 totals 18 residues. The CDR3 loop reads CASSKESGQQVGTGELFF. The CDR3 DNA is TGTGCCAGCAGCAAAGAATCGGGACAACAAGTTGGCACCGGGGAGCTGTTTTTT.

The chain joins TRBV6-5 to TRBJ2-7; TRBD1 matches 11 bases. The length of the CDR3 is 14 residues. CDR1 and CDR2 from the germline V gene are MNHEY and SVGAGI. J gave up 4 bases and V 4 bases, and 3 bases lay outside the gene matches. CDR3 nucleotide sequence: TGTGCCAGCAGTTCGGACAGGGGGCTGTACGAGCAGTACTTC. Translation gives CASSSDRGLYEQYF.

The rearrangement links TRBV25-1 to TRBJ1-4; tentative D call: TRBD1 (6 bases). Germline V gene sequence: CDR1 MGHDK, CDR2 SYGVNS. Trimming removed 3 bases at V and 4 bases at J, with 9 bases between. This CDR3 contains 14 residues. CDR3 coding DNA: TGTGCCAGCAGTGAGAGGGGGGGTAATGAAAAACTGTTTTTT. The encoded protein is CASSERGGNEKLFF.

J is TRBJ1-2 and V is TRBV2; a possible D gene is TRBD1 (5 bases). Germline V gene sequence: CDR1 SNHLY, CDR2 FYNNEI. The CDR3 loop spans 13 amino acids. The V end was cut by 4 bases, the J end by 4 bases, with 10 bases between. The CDR3 DNA follows: TGTGCCAGCAGTGTGGGGGGGAGCTATGGCTACACCTTC. It encodes CASSVGGSYGYTF.

CDR3 nucleotide sequence: TGTGCCAGCAGAGAGGGGACGGTCTATGGCTACACCTTC. The encoded protein is CASREGTVYGYTF. The rearrangement links TRBV28 to TRBJ1-2, with D maybe TRBD1 (5 bases). CDR1 and CDR2 (germline): MDHEN, SYDVKM. The CDR3 is 13 residues long. Deletions cut 6 bases from V and 4 bases from J, with 12 bases between.

This clonotype was counted only a few times. The V gene is TRBV20-1, the J gene TRBJ2-3; 12 positions match TRBD2. V gave up 5 bases and J gave up 0 bases; unmatched junction bases: 9. Looked up from germline, CDR1 is DFQATT and CDR2 is SNEGSKA (reference sequence). CDR3 length: 17 amino acids. CDR3 nucleotides: TGCAGTGCTTTGAGGGCGACTAGCGGGGGTAGCACAGATACGCAGTATTTT. It is translated as CSALRATSGGSTDTQYF.

This clonotype was detected only a few times. This chain connects TRBV20-1 to TRBJ2-5, with D hard to call. V was trimmed by 1 base and J by 1 base, leaving 10 bases between them. The CDR3 runs to 14 residues. Per the germline V gene, CDR1 is DFQATT and CDR2 is SNEGSKA (reference sequence). CDR3 amino acids: CSARGFRAQETQYF. Written as DNA, the CDR3 is TGCAGTGCTAGAGGTTTTAGGGCCCAAGAGACCCAGTACTTC.

V is TRBV20-1 and J is TRBJ1-1; 8 bases match TRBD1. CDR3 length: 12 amino acids. Germline V gene lookup returns CDR1 DFQATT and CDR2 SNEGSKA (reference sequence). V lost 3 bases and J lost 11; bases outside the gene matches: 8. The CDR3 sequence is CSARAGGQKAFF. CDR3 sequence (DNA): TGCAGTGCTAGGGCAGGGGGCCAAAAGGCTTTCTTT.

The J gene is TRBJ1-2, the V gene TRBV6-1, with TRBD1 matching over 7 bases. The CDR3 contains 12 residues. Germline loops: CDR1 MNHNS, CDR2 SASEGT. Trimming at V came to 6 bases and at J to 7 bases, leaving 5 bases not matched to a gene. CDR3 bases: TGTGCCAGCAGAAGATCAGGGGGTGGCTACACCTTC. Translation gives CASRRSGGGYTF.

This clonotype was seen only a few times. The rearrangement links TRBV15 to TRBJ2-5; TRBD1 matches at 8 bases. Germline-derived CDR1 and CDR2 are LNHNV and YYDKDF (reference sequence). The CDR3 has 14 amino acids. The junction had 1 base not matched to a gene; V was cut back by 3 bases and J by 1 base. The CDR3 spells CATSRGTGQETQYF. In nucleotides, the CDR3 is TGTGCCACCAGCAGGGGGACAGGCCAAGAGACCCAGTACTTC.

The chain joins TRBV7-9 to TRBJ2-7, with D tentatively TRBD1 (6 bases). CDR3 size: 13 residues. Germline CDR1 and CDR2: SEHNR and FQNEAQ (reference sequence). V was shortened by 4 bases and J by 5 bases, with 12 bases between the two germline ends. In nucleotides, the CDR3 is TGTGCCAGCAGCTCACAGGGTAGTAACGAGCAGTACTTC. The encoded protein is CASSSQGSNEQYF. Complete variable domain (other parts from reference TRBV7-9 and TRBJ2-7): DTGVSQNPRHKITKRGQNVTFRCDPISEHNRLYWYRQTLGQGPEFLTYFQNEAQLEKSRLLSDRFSAERPKGSFSTLEIQRTEQGDSAMYLCASSSQGSNEQYFGPGTRLTVT.

The V call is TRBV2, the J call TRBJ2-5; possible D gene TRBD1, 5 bases. CDR1 is SNHLY and CDR2 is FYNNEI in the germline V gene. The V end was cut by 4 bases, the J end by 3 bases, with 9 bases between. CDR3 size: 13 residues. CDR3 sequence: CASSVAREETQYF. The CDR3 DNA follows: TGTGCCAGCAGTGTCGCCAGGGAAGAGACCCAGTACTTC.

The sample holds one count of this clonotype. V usage is TRBV30 and J usage is TRBJ1-3; TRBD1 might be the D (5 bases). Between the trimmed V and J ends, which lost 1 base and 11 bases, there was a span of 12 bases. The CDR3 contains 12 residues. The germline V gene has CDR1 GTSNPN and CDR2 SVGIG (reference sequence). CDR3 in amino acids: CAWSEGAQAIYF. CDR3 DNA sequence: TGTGCCTGGAGTGAAGGGGCGCAGGCCATATATTTT.

The rearrangement links TRBV19 to TRBJ2-2; no definite D call. V lost 1 base to trimming and J lost 7 bases, with 13 bases between them. Looked up from germline, CDR1 is LNHDA and CDR2 is SQIVND (reference sequence). This CDR3 has 15 amino acids. The CDR3 reads CASSIGAGRSGELFF. The CDR3 nucleotides read TGTGCCAGTAGTATAGGGGCAGGAAGAAGCGGGGAGCTGTTTTTT. The full variable domain, in which reference TRBV19 and TRBJ2-2 provide the parts outside the CDR3, is DGGITQSPKYLFRKEGQNVTLSCEQNLNHDAMYWYRQDPGQGLRLIYYSQIVNDFQKGDIAEGYSVSREKKESFPLTVTSAQKNPTAFYLCASSIGAGRSGELFFGEGSRLTVL.

The table lists this clonotype with a few counts. The J gene is TRBJ1-2, the V gene TRBV24-1; the D gene is possibly TRBD1 (5 bases). The V and J ends lost 6 bases and 4 bases respectively, with 11 bases between them. The CDR3 has 13 residues. Germline V CDR1 and CDR2: KGHDR, SFDVKD. CDR3 amino acids: CATSSGGGYGYTF. The CDR3 bases are TGTGCCACCAGTAGCGGGGGTGGCTATGGCTACACCTTC.

This chain connects TRBV11-2 to TRBJ2-1; TRBD2 matches at 8 bases. This CDR3 has 17 amino acids. Looked up from germline, CDR1 is SGHAT and CDR2 is FQNNGV. J was trimmed by 8 bases and V by 4 bases; bases with no gene match: 16. CDR3 sequence (DNA): TGTGCCAGCAGCTCAGGGGCGGGGGGCAAACATCCTTATGAGCAGTTCTTC. Translating gives CASSSGAGGKHPYEQFF.

The V call is TRBV7-9, the J call TRBJ1-3; no reliable D call. The V gene lost 1 base and the J gene lost 5 bases, with 9 bases spanning the gap. The CDR3 has 14 amino acids. Germline-derived CDR1 and CDR2 are SEHNR and FQNEAQ (reference sequence). The DNA of the CDR3 is TGTGCCAGCAGCTTAGTAGCCAACCGAAACACCATATATTTT. This encodes CASSLVANRNTIYF.